This T cell receptor (beta chain) is from a study of cytomegalovirus exposure and HLA in healthy donors. General observations from the study: The authors listed 150 to 200 TCR beta chains as cytomegalovirus-associated. Immune exposure was documented only through CMV serostatus. In a later analysis, a missense DCLRE1C variant was linked to TCR beta V- and J-gene trimming.

V was cut by 4 bases and J by 5 bases, with 14 bases left in between. CDR1 and CDR2 from the germline V gene are GTSNPN and SVGIG (reference sequence). This CDR3 has 13 residues. The PCR had 60 Vbeta and 13 Jbeta primers. The repertoire was sequenced with immunoSEQ multiplex PCR; TCRdb's copy has only in-frame clones and lacks some. Of 130,000 or so clones listed, about 74% are singletons. Notes on this clone: Its antigen is currently unknown.

The clonotype originates from a male donor in good health and CMV-seronegative. Sample: PBMCs. V gene TRBV30 combines with J gene TRBJ1-1, with D tentatively TRBD1 (5 bases). DNA of the CDR3: TGTGCCTGGAATGAGGGAGGGGTGACTGAAGCTTTCTTT. Encoded protein: CAWNEGGVTEAFF.